The T cell receptor beta chain under discussion was sequenced for a study of cytotoxic CD8 clonotypes in ibrutinib-treated CLL. Sequencing sought depths of 1 in 200,000 to 1 in 1 million T cells. Only in-frame clones appear in the TCRdb table, and some are missing; sequencing was by immunoSEQ multiplex PCR. The data hold roughly 130,000 clones, with roughly 83% observed a single time. General study findings and limits: At ibrutinib response, clonality increased, and at progression it declined back toward baseline. Progressing patients had sampling times that differed from those of sustained-remission patients. Treatment saw public clonotypes, which were uncommon, either contract or stay stable.

Turning to this clone: Its antigen is not known.

The TCR comes from a human donor with chronic lymphocytic leukemia. Source: PBMCs, taken after 12 months of ibrutinib treatment.

In DNA form, the CDR3 reads TGCGCCAGCTCCCAGCCAGCTGAAGGGGTTGGAGCTTTCTTT. Protein product: CASSQPAEGVGAFF. The J gene is TRBJ1-1, the V gene TRBV5-1; D is possibly TRBD1 (5 bases). The CDR3 is 14 amino acids. The ends were cut back, 7 bases at V and 10 bases at J, with 23 bases in the middle. Germline lookup yields CDR1 SGHRS and CDR2 YFSETQ.